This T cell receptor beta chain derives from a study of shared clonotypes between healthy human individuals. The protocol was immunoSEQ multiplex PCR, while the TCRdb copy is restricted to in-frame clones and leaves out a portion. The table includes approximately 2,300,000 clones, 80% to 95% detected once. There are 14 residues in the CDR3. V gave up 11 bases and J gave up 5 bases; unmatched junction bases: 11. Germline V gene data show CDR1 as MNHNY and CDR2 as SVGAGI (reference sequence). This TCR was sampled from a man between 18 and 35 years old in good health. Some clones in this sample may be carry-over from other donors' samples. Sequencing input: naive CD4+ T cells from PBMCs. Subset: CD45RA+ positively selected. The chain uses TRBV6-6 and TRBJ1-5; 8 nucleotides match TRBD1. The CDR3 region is CACTSGTGYQPQHF. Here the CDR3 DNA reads TGTGCCTGTACCTCGGGGACAGGTTATCAGCCCCAGCATTTT.